This T cell receptor beta chain appears in the sequencing data of a study of T cells in localized non-small cell lung cancer (dated by TCRdb to between 2020 and 2021). For the wider study: T cell repertoires of 236 early-stage NSCLC patients were analyzed, with tumors being compared against uninvolved tumor-adjacent lungs. The cohort comprised around 250 treatment-naïve NSCLC patients with resected, localized lung tumors. The mean age of the NSCLC patients was about 70 years, with 130 or so men and over 100 women. Results and caveats for the whole study, not just this receptor: Because the study design was exploratory, TCR variables were selected using unadjusted p-values without false-discovery rate correction. Higher blood T cell density associated with longer overall survival, while higher adjacent-lung clonality associated with shorter survival. Of the top 100 tumor clones, a median of 57 were detected in paired uninvolved adjacent lung; 28 were also among that lung's top 100. The highest T cell clonality was observed in uninvolved tumor-adjacent lung, where clonality exceeded that of tumor, suggesting that antigenic responses were more focused in uninvolved tumor-adjacent lung. Multi-region tumor sequencing was not performed, so intratumor heterogeneity could not be excluded.

Of note for this clone: The antigen it binds to is not known. Base-call qualities are not available, and no considerably larger clone is one nucleotide away.

V and J are trimmed by 2 bases and 6 bases, and the gene matches miss 5 bases of the junction. CDR1 and CDR2, per the germline V gene, are MNHEY and SVGAGI. Including cysteine and phenylalanine, the CDR3 has 15 amino acids. The sequence is cut down to CDR3 DNA, 45 bases in frame from base 1. The immunoSEQ Assay was used to sequence TCR beta CDR3 regions from DNA. The authors processed their data as follows. T cell density was computed as TCR beta template counts normalized to usable DNA estimated by amplifying housekeeping genes. The preseqR package was used to estimate richness by extrapolating to 400,000 templates for PBMC samples and to 120,000 templates for tissue samples. Clonality was defined as one minus Pielou's evenness. Differential abundance testing on productive amino-acid clonotypes, with a minimum total count of 5 and an alpha of 0.1, was used to identify tissue-enriched TCRs. The Jaccard Index and the Morisita Overlap Index were used to measure repertoire overlap between compartments. GLIPH grouped TCR beta CDR3s together with public tetramer-defined viral CDR3s, and a viral motif had to include at least three viral sequences and also show V-gene enrichment. The source is immuneACCESS, and TCRdb retained only in-frame sequences with V and J called. Part of the clones is not carried over; for the studies checked, unresolved V genes explain less than half of this, and the remainder is unexplained. That table supplies the V and J calls and clone size; D and trimming were determined from the DNA. Present in this sample are tens of thousands of clones, about nine tenths of which were seen just once. The ten largest make up roughly 15% of the sample.

At diagnosis, tumor, uninvolved tumor-adjacent lung and peripheral blood were collected and then preserved as a mix of FFPE and fresh-frozen material. For TCR repertoire profiling, blood samples were analyzed in the form of peripheral blood mononuclear cells. The receptor's source is a man aged 35-69 years with stage I squamous cell lung carcinoma. The V and J genes are TRBV6-5 and TRBJ1-2, with 11 central nucleotides matching TRBD1. This specimen consisted of peripheral blood, obtained before any cancer treatment. The encoded CDR3 is CASSYRDRGIDGYTF. The DNA sequence is TGTGCCAGCAGTTACAGGGACAGGGGGATAGATGGCTACACCTTC.